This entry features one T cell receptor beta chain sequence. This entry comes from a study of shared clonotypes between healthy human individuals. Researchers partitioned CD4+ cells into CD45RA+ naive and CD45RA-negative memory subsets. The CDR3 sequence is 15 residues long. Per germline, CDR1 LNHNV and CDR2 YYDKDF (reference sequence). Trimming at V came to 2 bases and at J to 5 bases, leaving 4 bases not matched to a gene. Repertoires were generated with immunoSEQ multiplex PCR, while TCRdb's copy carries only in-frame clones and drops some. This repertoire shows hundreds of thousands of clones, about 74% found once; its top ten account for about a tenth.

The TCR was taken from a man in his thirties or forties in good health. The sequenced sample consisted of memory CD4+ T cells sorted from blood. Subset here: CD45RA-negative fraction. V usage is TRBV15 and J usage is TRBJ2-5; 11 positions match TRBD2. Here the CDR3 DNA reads TGTGCCACCAGCAGAACTCCTAGCGGGAGGGAGACCCAGTACTTC. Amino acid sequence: CATSRTPSGRETQYF.